Below, one TCR beta chain is given with its context. Its antigen is currently unknown. These data are taken from a study of cytomegalovirus exposure and HLA in healthy donors. About the research overall: Clustering assigned 81% of the roughly 370 genotyped donors to the Caucasian-associated ancestry cluster. Broader study findings: Later analysis identified several of the most significant clusters that appeared linked to common viral pathogens. Fewer N-insertions (relative to the roughly 660-donor mean) were reportedly seen in an Asian-associated ancestry cluster in a later analysis.

V lost 6 bases to trimming and J lost 7 bases; unmatched junction nucleotides: 13. The V gene's germline CDR1 is MNHNS and CDR2 SASEGT. This CDR3 is 15 amino acids long. The PCR contained 60 Vbeta and 13 Jbeta primers. Assay: immunoSEQ multiplex PCR; the TCRdb copy retains only in-frame clones and omits some. The sample lists some 130,000 clones, approximately 77% occurring once. Those who donated were healthy bone marrow donors. The chain couples TRBV6-1 to TRBJ1-1, with TRBD1 matching 8 bases. The sample comprised PBMCs. The clonotype comes from a woman aged 40 to 50 in good health and CMV-seronegative. The CDR3 region is CASRLGRGRVGEAFF. The CDR3 coding sequence is TGTGCCAGCAGGCTGGGCAGGGGGCGCGTGGGTGAAGCTTTCTTT.